This T cell receptor (beta chain) was obtained from a study of radiotherapy plus CTLA-4 blockade in lung cancer. For the study at large: There were objective responses in around 18% of patients, and around 30% had disease control.

Those with chemo-refractory metastatic non-small-cell lung cancer were treated with focal radiation combined with CTLA-4 blockade using ipilimumab. Germline V gene data show CDR1 as LGHNA and CDR2 as YSLEER. Trimming shortened V by 3 bases and J by 0 bases, and 8 bases separated the two germline ends. The CDR3 runs 14 residues. Profiling relied on immunoSEQ multiplex PCR, and the TCRdb table lists in-frame clones only, not all of them. Among about 28,000 clones listed, around 80% were seen once. The V call is TRBV4-3, the J call TRBJ1-1; possible D gene TRBD1, 5 bases. This TCR came from a human donor with non-small cell lung cancer who had stable disease on radiotherapy plus ipilimumab. The specimen comprised peripheral blood, sampled from a patient treated with radiotherapy plus ipilimumab. CDR3 amino acids: CASSQTVVNTEAFF. CDR3 in DNA: TGCGCCAGCAGCCAGACAGTGGTGAACACTGAAGCTTTCTTT.